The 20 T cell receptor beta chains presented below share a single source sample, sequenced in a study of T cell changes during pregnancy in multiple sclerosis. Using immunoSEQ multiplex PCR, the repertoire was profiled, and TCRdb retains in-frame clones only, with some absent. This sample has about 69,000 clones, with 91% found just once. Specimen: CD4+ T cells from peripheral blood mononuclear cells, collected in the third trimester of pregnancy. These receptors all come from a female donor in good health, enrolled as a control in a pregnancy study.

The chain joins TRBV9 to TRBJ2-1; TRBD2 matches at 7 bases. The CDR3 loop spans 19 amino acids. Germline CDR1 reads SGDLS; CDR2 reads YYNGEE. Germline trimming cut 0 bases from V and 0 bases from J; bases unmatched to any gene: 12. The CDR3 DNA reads TGTGCCAGCAGCGTAGTATCCGGGGGGTCCTACTACTCCTACAATGAGCAGTTCTTC. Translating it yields CASSVVSGGSYYSYNEQFF.

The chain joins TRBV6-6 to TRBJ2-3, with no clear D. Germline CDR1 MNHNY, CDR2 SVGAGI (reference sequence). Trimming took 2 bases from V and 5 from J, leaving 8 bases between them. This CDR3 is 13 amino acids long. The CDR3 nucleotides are TGTGCCAGCAGTTACGGGCCGGTAGATACGCAGTATTTT. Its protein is CASSYGPVDTQYF.

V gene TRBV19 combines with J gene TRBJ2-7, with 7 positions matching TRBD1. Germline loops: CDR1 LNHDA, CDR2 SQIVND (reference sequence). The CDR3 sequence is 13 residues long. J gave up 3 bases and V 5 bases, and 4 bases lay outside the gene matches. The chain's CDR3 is CASSSTGNYEQYF. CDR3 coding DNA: TGTGCCAGTAGTTCGACAGGGAACTACGAGCAGTACTTC.

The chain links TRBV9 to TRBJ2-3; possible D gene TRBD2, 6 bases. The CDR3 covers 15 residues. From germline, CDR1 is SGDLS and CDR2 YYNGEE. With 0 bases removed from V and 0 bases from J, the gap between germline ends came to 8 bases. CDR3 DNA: TGTGCCAGCAGCGTAGACGGGGGAAGCACAGATACGCAGTATTTT. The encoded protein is CASSVDGGSTDTQYF.

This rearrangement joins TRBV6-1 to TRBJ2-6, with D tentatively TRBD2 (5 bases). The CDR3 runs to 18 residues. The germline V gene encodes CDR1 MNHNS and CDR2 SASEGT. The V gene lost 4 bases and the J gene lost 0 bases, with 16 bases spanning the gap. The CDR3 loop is CASSVVGGLLSGANVLTF. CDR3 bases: TGTGCCAGCAGTGTTGTCGGCGGACTCCTCTCTGGGGCCAACGTCCTGACTTTC.

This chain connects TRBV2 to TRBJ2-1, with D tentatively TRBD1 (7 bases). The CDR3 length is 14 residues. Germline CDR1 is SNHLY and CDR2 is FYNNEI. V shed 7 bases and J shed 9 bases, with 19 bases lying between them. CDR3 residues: CASIGGGARIEQFF. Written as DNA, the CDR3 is TGTGCCAGCATTGGAGGGGGCGCTCGGATTGAGCAGTTCTTC.

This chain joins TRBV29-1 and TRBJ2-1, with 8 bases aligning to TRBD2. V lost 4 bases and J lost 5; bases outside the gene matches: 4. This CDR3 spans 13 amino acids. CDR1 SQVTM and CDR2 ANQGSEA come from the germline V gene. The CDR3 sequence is CSVGGGPNNEQFF. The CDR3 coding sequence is TGCAGCGTTGGCGGGGGGCCGAACAATGAGCAGTTCTTC.

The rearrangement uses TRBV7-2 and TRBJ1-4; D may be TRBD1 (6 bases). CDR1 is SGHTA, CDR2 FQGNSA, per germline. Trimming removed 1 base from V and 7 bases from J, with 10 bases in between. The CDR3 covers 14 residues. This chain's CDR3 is CASSLGAGAEKLFF. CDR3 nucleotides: TGTGCCAGCAGCTTAGGGGCAGGGGCTGAAAAACTGTTTTTT.

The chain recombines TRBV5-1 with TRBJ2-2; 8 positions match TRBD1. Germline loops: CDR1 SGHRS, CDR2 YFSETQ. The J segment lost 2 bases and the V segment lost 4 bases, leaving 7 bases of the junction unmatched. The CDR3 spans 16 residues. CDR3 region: CASSLRTGTNTGELFF. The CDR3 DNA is TGCGCCAGCAGCCTCCGGACAGGGACAAACACCGGGGAGCTGTTTTTT. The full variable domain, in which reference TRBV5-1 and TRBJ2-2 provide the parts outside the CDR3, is KAGVTQTPRYLIKTRGQQVTLSCSPISGHRSVSWYQQTPGQGLQFLFEYFSETQRNKGNFPGRFSGRQFSNSRSEMNVSTLELGDSALYLCASSLRTGTNTGELFFGEGSRLTVL.

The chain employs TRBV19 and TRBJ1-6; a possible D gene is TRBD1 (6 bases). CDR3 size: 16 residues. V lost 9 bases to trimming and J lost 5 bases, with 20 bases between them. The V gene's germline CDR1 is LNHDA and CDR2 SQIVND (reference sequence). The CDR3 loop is CASGGMGARNNSPLHF. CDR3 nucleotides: TGTGCCAGCGGGGGGATGGGGGCTAGGAATAATTCACCCCTCCACTTT.

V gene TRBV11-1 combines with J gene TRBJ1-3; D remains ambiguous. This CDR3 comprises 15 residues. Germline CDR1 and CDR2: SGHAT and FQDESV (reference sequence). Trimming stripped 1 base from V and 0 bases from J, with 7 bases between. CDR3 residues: CASSLGTDSGNTIYF. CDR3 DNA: TGTGCCAGCAGCTTAGGAACTGACTCTGGAAACACCATATATTTT.

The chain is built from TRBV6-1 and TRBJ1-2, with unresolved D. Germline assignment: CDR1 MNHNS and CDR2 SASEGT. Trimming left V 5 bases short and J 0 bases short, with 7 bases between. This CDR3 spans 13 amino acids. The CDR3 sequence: CASSPGANYGYTF. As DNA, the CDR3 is TGTGCCAGCAGTCCCGGGGCTAACTATGGCTACACCTTC.

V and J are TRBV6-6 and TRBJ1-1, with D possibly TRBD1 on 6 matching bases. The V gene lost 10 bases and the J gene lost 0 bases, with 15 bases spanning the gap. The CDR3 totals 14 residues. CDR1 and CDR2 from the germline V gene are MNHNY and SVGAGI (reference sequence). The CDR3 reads CATHQGLMNTEAFF. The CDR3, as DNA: TGTGCCACCCATCAGGGGCTGATGAACACTGAAGCTTTCTTT.

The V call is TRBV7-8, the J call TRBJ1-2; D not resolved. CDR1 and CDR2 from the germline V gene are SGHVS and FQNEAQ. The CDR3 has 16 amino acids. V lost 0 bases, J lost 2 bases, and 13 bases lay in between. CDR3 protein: CASSLARLQVNYGYTF. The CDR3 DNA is TGTGCCAGCAGCTTAGCCCGCCTCCAGGTGAACTATGGCTACACCTTC.

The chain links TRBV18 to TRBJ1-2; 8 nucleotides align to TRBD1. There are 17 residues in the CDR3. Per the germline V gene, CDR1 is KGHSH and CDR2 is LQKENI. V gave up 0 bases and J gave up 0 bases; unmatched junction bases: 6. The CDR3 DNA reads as TGTGCCAGCTCACCACCAGGGCAGGGGGCACCTAACTATGGCTACACCTTC. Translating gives CASSPPGQGAPNYGYTF.

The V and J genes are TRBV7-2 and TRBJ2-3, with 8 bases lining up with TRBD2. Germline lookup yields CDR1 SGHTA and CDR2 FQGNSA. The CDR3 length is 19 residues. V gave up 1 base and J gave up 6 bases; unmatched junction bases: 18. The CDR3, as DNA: TGTGCCAGCAGCTTAGAGAGGGTAGCGGGGTTCCGGGCGTTTGATACGCAGTATTTT. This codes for CASSLERVAGFRAFDTQYF.

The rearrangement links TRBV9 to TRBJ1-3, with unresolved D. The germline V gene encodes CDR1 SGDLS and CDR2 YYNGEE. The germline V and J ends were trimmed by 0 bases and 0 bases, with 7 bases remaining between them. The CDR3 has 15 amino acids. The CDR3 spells CASSVEWSSGNTIYF. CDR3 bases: TGTGCCAGCAGCGTAGAGTGGAGCTCTGGAAACACCATATATTTT.

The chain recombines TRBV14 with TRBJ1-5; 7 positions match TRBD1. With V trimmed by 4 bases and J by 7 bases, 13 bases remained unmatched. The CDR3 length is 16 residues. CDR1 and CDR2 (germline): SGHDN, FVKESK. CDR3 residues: CASSPGVGGPSQPQHF. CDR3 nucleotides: TGTGCCAGCAGCCCCGGGGTAGGGGGCCCTTCCCAGCCCCAGCATTTT.

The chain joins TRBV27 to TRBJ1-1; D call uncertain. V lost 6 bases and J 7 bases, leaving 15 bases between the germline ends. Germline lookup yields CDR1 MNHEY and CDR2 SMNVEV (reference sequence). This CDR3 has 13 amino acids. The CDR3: CASSRIRISEAFF. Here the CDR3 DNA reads TGTGCCAGCAGCCGAATAAGAATCAGTGAAGCTTTCTTT.

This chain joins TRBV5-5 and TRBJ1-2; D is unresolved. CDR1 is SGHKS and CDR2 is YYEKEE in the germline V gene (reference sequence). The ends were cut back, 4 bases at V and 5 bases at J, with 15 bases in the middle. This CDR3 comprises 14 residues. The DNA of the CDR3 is TGTGCCAGCAGCGACCGGACGGGAGGTTATGGCTACACCTTC. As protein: CASSDRTGGYGYTF.